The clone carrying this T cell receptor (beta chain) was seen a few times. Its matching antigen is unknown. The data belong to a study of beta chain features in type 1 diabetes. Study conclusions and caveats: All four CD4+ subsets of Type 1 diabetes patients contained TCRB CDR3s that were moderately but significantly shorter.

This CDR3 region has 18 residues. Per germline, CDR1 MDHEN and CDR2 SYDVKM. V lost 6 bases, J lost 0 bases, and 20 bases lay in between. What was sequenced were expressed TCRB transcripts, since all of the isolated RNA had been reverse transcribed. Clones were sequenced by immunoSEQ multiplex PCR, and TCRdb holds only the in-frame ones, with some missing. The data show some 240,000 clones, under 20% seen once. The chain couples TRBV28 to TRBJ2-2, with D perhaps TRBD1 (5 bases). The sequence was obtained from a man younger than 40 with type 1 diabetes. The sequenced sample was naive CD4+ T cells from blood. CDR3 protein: CASSPRQGDATNTGELFF. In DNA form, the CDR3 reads TGTGCCAGCAGCCCCCGGCAGGGTGACGCGACGAACACCGGGGAGCTGTTTTTT.